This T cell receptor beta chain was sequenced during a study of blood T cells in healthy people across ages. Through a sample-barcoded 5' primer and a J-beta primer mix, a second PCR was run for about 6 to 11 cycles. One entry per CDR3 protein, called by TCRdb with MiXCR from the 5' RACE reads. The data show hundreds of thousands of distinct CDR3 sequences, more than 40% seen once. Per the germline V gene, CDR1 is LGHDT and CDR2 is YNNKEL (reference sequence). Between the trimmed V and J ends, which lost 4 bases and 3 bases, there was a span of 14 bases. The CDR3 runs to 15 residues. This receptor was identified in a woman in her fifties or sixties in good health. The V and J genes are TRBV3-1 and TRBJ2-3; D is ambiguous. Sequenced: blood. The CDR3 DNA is TGTGCCAGCAGCCCGATCGGGCTAGAAACAGATACGCAGTATTTT. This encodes CASSPIGLETDTQYF.